The rows below give T cell receptor beta chains drawn from one sample of a study of human T cells and chemical hapten exposure. TCRdb analysed the RACE reads with MiXCR anew, one entry per CDR3 protein. Seen here are some 81,000 distinct CDR3 sequences, around 10% observed once, and the top ten hold about 1.6%. This sample comprised whole blood, obtained in connection with sensitization to the hapten diphenylcyclopropenone (DPC). These receptors originate from a man between 18 and 29 years old with alopecia areata. Some clones in this sample may be carry-over from other donors' samples. CDR3s include the opening cysteine and the closing phenylalanine or tryptophan. A D gene is named only where the DNA matches it firmly. For some rows the clone size is stated as once, few or many, or as a class when expanded; others skip it.

NA	TRBV3-1	TRBJ1-2	few	CASRDDNYGYTF	TGTGCCAGCAGGGACGACAACTATGGCTACACCTTC
TRBD1	TRBV12-3/TRBV12-4	TRBJ1-4	many	CASSFAPLAGQGEEKLFF	TGTGCCAGCAGTTTTGCCCCCTTGGCAGGACAGGGTGAAGAAAAACTGTTTTTT
NA	TRBV11-2	TRBJ1-4	many	CASSSGLNEKLFF	TGTGCCAGCAGCTCGGGTCTAAATGAAAAACTGTTTTTT
TRBD1	TRBV18	TRBJ1-2	NA	CASSPDRGHSYGYTF	TGTGCCAGCTCACCAGACAGGGGGCATTCCTATGGCTACACCTTC
TRBD2	TRBV6-4	TRBJ2-3	few	CASSVTSGGSDTQYF	TGTGCCAGCAGTGTAACTAGCGGGGGGTCAGATACGCAGTATTTT
TRBD1	TRBV7-9	TRBJ1-2	many	CASSFSDRVNNGYTF	TGTGCCAGCAGCTTTTCAGACAGGGTCAATAATGGCTACACCTTC
NA	TRBV2	TRBJ2-1	NA	CASSVASNEQFF	TGTGCCAGCAGTGTAGCGTCGAATGAGCAGTTCTTC
NA	TRBV6-1	TRBJ2-1	NA	CASSGSGGPGEVEQFF	TGTGCCAGCAGTGGCAGCGGTGGTCCTGGGGAAGTTGAGCAGTTCTTC
NA	TRBV7-9	TRBJ2-2	few	CATLIHPPNTGELFF	TGTGCCACCCTAATCCACCCTCCGAACACCGGGGAGCTGTTTTTT
TRBD1	TRBV7-8	TRBJ2-4	NA	CASSPSPRTGGIKNIQYF	TGTGCCAGCAGCCCCTCACCTCGGACAGGGGGTATTAAAAACATTCAGTACTTC
NA	TRBV4-1	TRBJ2-1	many	CASSPLGTLYNEQFF	TGCGCCAGCAGCCCCCTTGGGACCCTCTACAATGAGCAGTTCTTC
TRBD1	TRBV11-3	TRBJ2-5	NA	CASSPGQGARETQYF	TGTGCCAGCAGCCCGGGACAGGGGGCACGAGAGACCCAGTACTTC
TRBD1	TRBV7-3	TRBJ1-3	NA	CASSSGQGIGNTIYF	TGTGCCAGCAGCTCCGGACAGGGGATCGGAAACACCATATATTTT
NA	TRBV11-2	TRBJ1-1	many	CASSLTDGNTEAFF	TGTGCCAGCAGCCTCACGGACGGGAACACTGAAGCTTTCTTT
NA	TRBV12-3/TRBV12-4	TRBJ1-2	NA	CASSNYGYTF	TGTGCCAGCAGTAACTATGGCTACACCTTC
TRBD2	TRBV5-4	TRBJ2-1	few	CASRRTSGGPYNEQFF	TGTGCCAGCAGGCGGACTAGCGGGGGACCATACAATGAGCAGTTCTTC
TRBD1	TRBV2	TRBJ1-1	many	CASRRTGVATEAFF	TGTGCCAGCAGGCGGACAGGGGTAGCCACTGAAGCTTTCTTT
TRBD1	TRBV4-1	TRBJ2-7	NA	CASSLQGAGEQYF	TGCGCCAGCAGCCTCCAGGGGGCTGGGGAGCAGTACTTC
NA	TRBV11-3	TRBJ2-2	few	CASSSADTGELFF	TGTGCCAGCAGCTCAGCGGACACCGGGGAGCTGTTTTTT
TRBD2	TRBV10-3	TRBJ2-3	many	CAIATSGGATDTQYF	TGTGCCATCGCCACTAGCGGGGGGGCCACAGATACGCAGTATTTT
NA	TRBV7-9	TRBJ1-3	NA	CASSGFMVPLTGLSGNTIYF	TGTGCCAGCAGCGGTTTCATGGTCCCCCTGACAGGCCTCTCTGGAAACACCATATATTTT
NA	TRBV28	TRBJ2-7	NA	CASSPGTTYEQYF	TGTGCCAGCAGTCCGGGGACGACCTACGAGCAGTACTTC
TRBD1	TRBV19	TRBJ1-5	few	CASATGGERPQHF	TGTGCCAGCGCGACAGGGGGCGAGCGGCCCCAGCATTTT
NA	TRBV7-9	TRBJ2-7	NA	CASSLMGRSYEQYF	TGTGCCAGCAGCTTGATGGGTCGCTCCTACGAGCAGTACTTC
TRBD1	TRBV20-1	TRBJ2-5	many	CSARAGQRQETQYF	TGCAGTGCTAGAGCGGGACAGCGCCAAGAGACCCAGTACTTC
TRBD2	TRBV7-2	TRBJ2-3	NA	CASSFGGLAGGFKTDTQYF	TGTGCCAGCAGCTTCGGTGGACTAGCGGGGGGATTTAAGACAGATACGCAGTATTTT
NA	TRBV28	TRBJ2-6	many	CASTDSGANVLTF	TGTGCCAGTACAGACTCTGGGGCCAACGTCCTGACTTTC
TRBD1	TRBV2	TRBJ1-5	NA	CASSGDRAQPQHF	TGTGCCAGCAGTGGCGACAGGGCACAGCCCCAGCATTTT
NA	TRBV7-8	TRBJ2-1	few	CASSLSRLASNEQFF	TGTGCCAGCAGCTTATCGAGGCTAGCGAGCAATGAGCAGTTCTTC
NA	TRBV12-3/TRBV12-4	TRBJ1-3	few	CASSLRRPNSGNTIYF	TGTGCCAGCAGTTTAAGGCGTCCGAACTCTGGAAACACCATATATTTT
NA	TRBV6-5	TRBJ1-1	many	CASSRIQWENTEAFF	TGTGCCAGCAGTCGAATACAGTGGGAGAACACTGAAGCTTTCTTT
NA	TRBV4-3	TRBJ2-7	NA	CASSQAAFSYEQYF	TGCGCCAGCAGCCAAGCGGCATTCTCCTACGAGCAGTACTTC
TRBD1	TRBV20-1	TRBJ1-2	many	CSAQTGGQRGYTF	TGCAGTGCTCAAACCGGGGGACAGCGAGGCTACACCTTC
NA	TRBV3-1	TRBJ1-5	NA	CASSQGGRGGNQPQHF	TGTGCCAGCAGCCAAGGAGGCAGGGGAGGCAATCAGCCCCAGCATTTT
NA	TRBV28	TRBJ1-5	NA	CASSLWEDNQPQHF	TGTGCCAGCAGTTTATGGGAAGACAATCAGCCCCAGCATTTT
NA	TRBV4-3	TRBJ1-2	few	CASSQVSLSGYTF	TGCGCCAGCAGCCAAGTTAGCCTATCTGGCTACACCTTC
TRBD2	TRBV20-1	TRBJ2-5	few	CSAHKTSGQETQYF	TGCAGTGCCCACAAGACTAGCGGGCAAGAGACCCAGTACTTC
NA	TRBV21-1	TRBJ1-4	NA	CASSNELGGHGQTNEKLFF	TGTGCCAGCAGCAATGAATTGGGGGGCCATGGGCAGACTAATGAAAAACTGTTTTTT
NA	TRBV7-9	TRBJ1-2	many	CASSLSPGRDYGYTF	TGTGCCAGCAGCTTATCCCCAGGGCGCGATTATGGCTACACCTTC
NA	TRBV7-2	TRBJ1-4	many	CASSQGLGDEKLFF	TGTGCCAGCAGCCAGGGTTTAGGAGATGAAAAACTGTTTTTT
NA	TRBV6-6	TRBJ1-2	few	CASSYVTSDGYTF	TGTGCCAGCAGTTACGTTACTAGCGATGGCTACACCTTC
NA	TRBV20-1	TRBJ1-1	NA	CSARLGRNTEAFF	TGCAGTGCTAGATTAGGCCGGAACACTGAAGCTTTCTTT
NA	TRBV2	TRBJ1-5	many	CASSEIVTGRNQPQHF	TGTGCCAGCAGTGAAATTGTAACAGGCCGCAATCAGCCCCAGCATTTT
NA	TRBV6-5	TRBJ1-6	NA	CASSYSGDGHSPLHF	TGTGCCAGCAGTTACTCCGGGGATGGACATTCACCCCTCCACTTT
NA	TRBV29-1	TRBJ2-5	NA	CSVAGAPGETQYF	TGCAGCGTGGCCGGGGCCCCGGGGGAGACCCAGTACTTC
NA	TRBV3-1	TRBJ2-3	many	CASSQRPPSRTDTQYF	TGTGCCAGCAGCCAGCGACCGCCTAGCCGTACAGATACGCAGTATTTT
NA	TRBV11-2	TRBJ2-5	many	CASSLSETQYF	TGTGCCAGCAGCTTATCGGAGACCCAGTACTTC
TRBD2	TRBV7-9	TRBJ2-1	NA	CASSFIPGLAGTAHYNEQFF	TGTGCCAGCAGCTTTATACCGGGACTAGCGGGGACGGCACACTACAATGAGCAGTTCTTC
NA	TRBV4-3	TRBJ1-6	many	CASSPSSYNSPLHF	TGCGCCAGCAGCCCCAGCTCCTATAATTCACCCCTCCACTTT
NA	TRBV6-5	TRBJ2-5	NA	CASSYQDWAGGTQYF	TGTGCCAGCAGTTACCAGGATTGGGCCGGCGGGACCCAGTACTTC
TRBD1	TRBV7-6	TRBJ1-1	many	CASSLMGDSEAFF	TGTGCCAGCAGCTTAATGGGGGACAGTGAAGCTTTCTTT
TRBD2	TRBV18	TRBJ2-7	NA	CASSPRLAVDYEQYF	TGTGCCAGCTCACCGCGACTAGCTGTCGACTACGAGCAGTACTTC
NA	TRBV10-3	TRBJ1-6	NA	CAISGEQSGSPLHF	TGTGCCATCAGTGGGGAGCAGTCGGGTTCACCCCTCCACTTT
NA	TRBV4-3	TRBJ2-7	NA	CASSQATRARYEQYF	TGCGCCAGCAGCCAAGCGACTAGAGCTCGCTACGAGCAGTACTTC
NA	TRBV19	TRBJ2-3	NA	CASSIGLPRTDTQYF	TGTGCCAGTAGTATTGGCCTTCCGCGCACAGATACGCAGTATTTT